Listed here are 20 T cell receptor beta chains from one sample, sequenced in a study of immune evolution from preneoplasia to lung adenocarcinoma. This table comes from immunoSEQ multiplex PCR, and its TCRdb copy is limited to in-frame clones, with some not included. The profile covers 5,000 or so clones, with around 79% appearing a single time and roughly 9.4% taken by the ten largest. Source material: FFPE lung adenocarcinoma in situ tissue. Receptors originate from a person aged 55-85 years with lung adenocarcinoma.

The CDR3 loop reads CASSGPGQGAYEQYF. The CDR3 nucleotides read TGTGCCAGCAGTGGACCGGGACAGGGGGCCTACGAGCAGTACTTC. This chain connects TRBV6-1 to TRBJ2-7; 11 nucleotides align to TRBD1. This CDR3 spans 15 amino acids. The V gene end was trimmed by 4 bases and the J gene end by 2 bases; junction bases not matched to a gene: 4. Germline values: CDR1 MNHNS, CDR2 SASEGT.

The rearrangement links TRBV5-1 to TRBJ1-4, with TRBD1 matching 8 bases. The CDR3 spans 14 residues. The trim removed 4 bases at V and 6 bases at J, leaving 5 bases unmatched. The germline V gene encodes CDR1 SGHRS and CDR2 YFSETQ. This CDR3 is CASSTGQGDEKLFF. The DNA of the CDR3 is TGCGCCAGCAGCACCGGACAGGGTGATGAAAAACTGTTTTTT.

This clone occurred once. The chain links TRBV10-2 to TRBJ2-3, with TRBD1 as a possible D gene (5 bases). V lost 0 bases and J 1 base, leaving 8 bases between the germline ends. Germline-derived CDR1 and CDR2 are WSHSY and SAAADI. The length of the CDR3 is 15 residues. CDR3 loop: CASSESAGRTDTQYF. The CDR3 DNA reads TGCGCCAGCAGTGAGTCGGCAGGGCGCACAGATACGCAGTATTTT.

The chain carries TRBV28 and TRBJ2-5; 9 positions match TRBD1. V shed 5 bases, J shed 7 bases, and the junction held 11 bases outside the gene matches. Per germline, CDR1 MDHEN and CDR2 SYDVKM. The CDR3 sequence is 15 residues long. The CDR3 coding sequence is TGTGCCAGCAGTCGTCCCGGGACAGGGACGGGGACCCAGTACTTC. Translation: CASSRPGTGTGTQYF.

The CDR3 loop reads CASGVDHLAFF. The CDR3 nucleotides are TGTGCCAGCGGGGTAGACCACTTAGCTTTCTTT. The V call is TRBV27, the J call TRBJ1-1; D is unclear. Trimming removed 8 bases from V and 10 bases from J, with 14 bases in between. The CDR3 has 11 residues. CDR1 and CDR2 (germline): MNHEY, SMNVEV (reference sequence).

V is TRBV28 and J is TRBJ1-5; TRBD1 is a possible D gene (6 bases). Germline CDR1 reads MDHEN; CDR2 reads SYDVKM. V lost 5 bases to trimming and J lost 4 bases, with 12 bases between them. This CDR3 is 14 amino acids long. Here the CDR3 DNA reads TGTGCCAGCAGTATCCGACAGGAGAATCAGCCCCAGCATTTT. It yields the protein CASSIRQENQPQHF. The full variable domain, rest sourced from reference TRBV28 and TRBJ1-5, is DVKVTQSSRYLVKRTGEKVFLECVQDMDHENMFWYRQDPGLGLRLIYFSYDVKMKEKGDIPEGYSVSREKKERFSLILESASTNQTSMYLCASSIRQENQPQHFGDGTRLSIL.

The chain links TRBV5-6 to TRBJ2-5, with D perhaps matching TRBD2 (6 bases). V shed 6 bases and J shed 10 bases, with 16 bases lying between them. Germline V CDR1 and CDR2: SGHDT, YYEEEE. The CDR3 contains 12 residues. The CDR3 nucleotides read TGTGCCAGCAATATGGGGGGTTCGGACCAGTACTTC. This encodes CASNMGGSDQYF.

The genes are TRBV9 and TRBJ2-2; tentative D call: TRBD1 (5 bases). Looked up from germline, CDR1 is SGDLS and CDR2 is YYNGEE. The CDR3 covers 17 residues. V shed 2 bases and J shed 2 bases, with 16 bases lying between them. The CDR3 region is CASSVRLDSSNTGELFF. CDR3 DNA sequence: TGTGCCAGCAGCGTTCGGCTCGACAGCTCAAACACCGGGGAGCTGTTTTTT.

This sequence joins TRBV5-6 and TRBJ2-7; TRBD2 is a possible D gene (6 bases). The CDR3 covers 15 residues. Trimming pared 5 bases from V and 3 bases from J, leaving 18 bases between. Germline V CDR1 and CDR2: SGHDT, YYEEEE. CDR3 DNA sequence: TGTGCCAGCAGTTTCAAGGGAGGTTCTCACTACGAGCAGTACTTC. This codes for CASSFKGGSHYEQYF.

This chain uses TRBV5-6 with TRBJ2-5; D is unclear. The CDR3 contains 12 residues. Germline V gene sequence: CDR1 SGHDT, CDR2 YYEEEE. V gave up 2 bases and J gave up 3 bases, with 5 bases separating them. Here the CDR3 reads CASSLVEETQYF. In DNA, the CDR3 is TGTGCCAGCAGCTTAGTAGAAGAGACCCAGTACTTC.

The rearrangement uses TRBV11-2 and TRBJ2-1, with 10 nucleotides matching TRBD1. Germline V CDR1 and CDR2: SGHAT, FQNNGV. This CDR3 region has 17 residues. The ends lost 0 bases at V and 6 bases at J; junction bases unmatched: 8. The CDR3 DNA sequence: TGTGCCAGCAGCTTAGACCCCGGGACAGGGGTTTCCAATGAGCAGTTCTTC. Protein: CASSLDPGTGVSNEQFF. Combining the CDR3 with reference TRBV11-2 and TRBJ2-1 gives the whole variable domain EAGVAQSPRYKIIEKRQSVAFWCNPISGHATLYWYQQILGQGPKLLIQFQNNGVVDDSQLPKDRFSAERLKGVDSTLKIQPAKLEDSAVYLCASSLDPGTGVSNEQFFGPGTRLTVL.

The gene calls are TRBV7-8 and TRBJ2-5; 8 bases line up with TRBD2. The germline CDR1 and CDR2 sequences are SGHVS and FQNEAQ. The V gene end was trimmed by 5 bases and the J gene end by 9 bases; junction bases not matched to a gene: 17. The CDR3 has 16 amino acids. The CDR3 nucleotides are TGTGCCAGCAGCCAACGAGAAGGGACTAGTGGAGGGGCCCAGTACTTC. It codes for CASSQREGTSGGAQYF.

The chain recombines TRBV9 with TRBJ1-1; unclear D gene. Germline assignment: CDR1 SGDLS and CDR2 YYNGEE. Trimming took off 1 base at V and 5 bases at J, with 9 bases between the two ends. The CDR3 extends over 13 amino acids. CDR3: CASSVSMTTEAFF. DNA of the CDR3: TGTGCCAGCAGCGTAAGCATGACGACTGAAGCTTTCTTT. The variable domain in full, with the rest retrieved from reference TRBV9 and TRBJ1-1, is DSGVTQTPKHLITATGQRVTLRCSPRSGDLSVYWYQQSLDQGLQFLIQYYNGEERAKGNILERFSAQQFPDLHSELNLSSLELGDSALYFCASSVSMTTEAFFGQGTRLTVV.

V and J are TRBV29-1 and TRBJ2-1; D possibly corresponds to TRBD1 (5 bases). From germline, CDR1 is SQVTM and CDR2 ANQGSEA. This CDR3 has 13 amino acids. V lost 1 base and J lost 6, with 10 bases in between. CDR3 DNA sequence: TGCAGCGTTGAAGGGAATCAGGGCAATGAGCAGTTCTTC. It yields the protein CSVEGNQGNEQFF.

The chain combines TRBV4-2 with TRBJ2-4, with 7 bases matching TRBD2. V shed 4 bases and J 2 bases; nucleotides not matched to a gene: 5. There are 15 residues in the CDR3. Germline assignment: CDR1 LGHNA and CDR2 YNFKEQ. CDR3 in DNA: TGTGCCAGCAGCCCATTGGGACTAACCAAAAACATTCAGTACTTC. It translates to CASSPLGLTKNIQYF.

This clone qualifies as medium-sized. The V call is TRBV5-1, the J call TRBJ2-1, with TRBD2 identical over 13 bases. CDR1 is SGHRS, CDR2 YFSETQ, per germline. The ends lost 5 bases at V and 8 bases at J; junction bases unmatched: 10. The length of the CDR3 is 16 residues. CDR3 nucleotide sequence: TGCGCCAGCAGAGATACTAGCGGGGGGGCTAGGGATGAGCAGTTCTTC. It is translated as CASRDTSGGARDEQFF.

V is TRBV7-2 and J is TRBJ2-5; D gene unclear. V lost 5 bases to trimming and J lost 1 base, with 11 bases between them. Germline V gene sequence: CDR1 SGHTA, CDR2 FQGNSA. This CDR3 is built from 14 residues. The CDR3: CASSPVSSQETQYF. DNA of the CDR3: TGTGCCAGCAGCCCTGTTTCGAGCCAAGAGACCCAGTACTTC.

The chain combines TRBV28 with TRBJ1-2; a possible D gene is TRBD1 (6 bases). Germline V gives CDR1 MDHEN, CDR2 SYDVKM. This CDR3 spans 14 amino acids. V dropped 4 bases and J dropped 3 bases, with 12 bases sitting between them. CDR3 coding DNA: TGTGCCAGCAGTTCCAACAGGGTTCACTATGGCTACACCTTC. Protein product: CASSSNRVHYGYTF.

This clone was recorded only once. The V gene is TRBV28, the J gene TRBJ2-7; D is ambiguous. This CDR3 comprises 16 residues. The V end was cut by 4 bases, the J end by 0 bases, with 16 bases between. Germline CDR1 MDHEN, CDR2 SYDVKM. The CDR3 nucleotides are TGTGCCAGCAGTTCCCCCGGTAGCCGTAACTCCTACGAGCAGTACTTC. Translated, it gives CASSSPGSRNSYEQYF.

This rearrangement joins TRBV10-3 to TRBJ1-5; D unclear. Trimming left V 2 bases short and J 2 bases short, with 4 bases between. CDR1 and CDR2 (germline): ENHRY, SYGVKD. This CDR3 has 13 residues. CDR3 amino acids: CAISEGGNQPQHF. DNA of the CDR3: TGTGCCATCAGTGAGGGGGGCAATCAGCCCCAGCATTTT.